This TCR beta chain was captured by sequencing in a study of OX40 agonist ivuxolimab in advanced cancers. For the study in its entirety: Ivuxolimab was an agonistic, fully human IgG2 monoclonal antibody directed against OX40 (CD134), a costimulatory receptor. Intravenous ivuxolimab was administered to patients every 2 weeks at six dose levels: 0.01, 0.1, 0.3, 1.5, 3 and 10 mg/kg. Of the approximately 50 patients in dose escalation, 19 had hepatocellular carcinoma, roughly 15 had melanoma, 9 had renal cell carcinoma and 9 had head and neck cancer. In the dose-escalation cohort, around 80% of patients were male, and the mean age was 60 years with a range of roughly 23 to 90. Patients were allowed to have had prior anti-PD-1, anti-PD-L1 or anti-CTLA-4 therapy, and approximately 40% of the dose-escalation patients had been treated with checkpoint inhibitors. Partial responses occurred in three dose-escalation patients: two with cutaneous melanoma and one with hepatocellular carcinoma. Peripheral TCRbeta sequencing aimed to test whether ivuxolimab altered TCR sequence diversity and caused clonal T-cell expansion. The paper describes the monotherapy dose-escalation part (N of about 47 patients) of the phase I trial of ivuxolimab. Broad study findings and their caveats: Low levels of normalized T-cell clonal expansion were also seen in some patients who did not respond. In partial responders in the 0.1-3.0 mg/kg groups, normalized peripheral clonal expansion was found to be among the lowest, especially among CD8+ T cells. The antigen specificity of the peripheral T cells that underwent clonal expansion was not determined. After ivuxolimab, CD8+ T cells had more expanded clones than CD4+ T cells on average. At doses of 0.1 to 3.0 mg/kg, clonal expansion of both CD4+ and CD8+ blood T cells was observed from baseline to week 6.

Genomic DNA was extracted from sorted cells for sequencing of the TCRbeta CDR3 region. The immunoSEQ Assay was used to sequence the TCRbeta CDR3 regions. TCRdb retrieved this table from immuneACCESS and kept in-frame rearrangements only. Not all clones are present; in checked studies, unresolved V genes account for under half, and no reason is known for the remainder. Across this sample there are nearly 60,000 clones, with roughly four fifths seen only once. The leading ten clones occupy roughly 0.68% of the sample. About this clone: What this receptor recognizes is not known. No quality values exist for individual bases; no much larger clone is one base distant.

Patients with autoimmune disease history or receiving systemic immunosuppression were excluded from the trial. Peripheral blood for TCR sequencing was collected from all dose cohorts at baseline, on cycle 4 day 1, and on cycle 7 day 1. The samples were drawn from a first-in-human, open-label, multicenter phase I dose-escalation trial of ivuxolimab. Adults with locally advanced or metastatic melanoma, renal cell, hepatocellular, or head and neck squamous cell carcinoma were enrolled in the trial. Before TCR sequencing, CD4+ and CD8+ T cells were separately sorted from peripheral blood. After removal of 6 bases from V and 3 bases from J, the junction retains 9 bases not matched to a gene. The germline V gene gives CDR1 as MNHNS and CDR2 as SASEGT. The CDR3 spans 15 residues, from the cysteine through the phenylalanine. This entry keeps only the CDR3 DNA: 45 bases, framed from base 1.

The source was CD4+ or CD8+ T cells sorted from blood, collected in a trial of the OX40 agonist ivuxolimab. This clonotype was sampled from an adult with an advanced solid tumor such as melanoma, head and neck, liver or kidney cancer. The rearrangement combines TRBV6-1 with TRBJ2-7; 9 junctional bases match TRBD2. The DNA sequence reads TGTGCCAGCAGGGCTGCGGGGGGGGTTGGCTACGAGCAGTACTTC. Translated, it reads CASRAAGGVGYEQYF.